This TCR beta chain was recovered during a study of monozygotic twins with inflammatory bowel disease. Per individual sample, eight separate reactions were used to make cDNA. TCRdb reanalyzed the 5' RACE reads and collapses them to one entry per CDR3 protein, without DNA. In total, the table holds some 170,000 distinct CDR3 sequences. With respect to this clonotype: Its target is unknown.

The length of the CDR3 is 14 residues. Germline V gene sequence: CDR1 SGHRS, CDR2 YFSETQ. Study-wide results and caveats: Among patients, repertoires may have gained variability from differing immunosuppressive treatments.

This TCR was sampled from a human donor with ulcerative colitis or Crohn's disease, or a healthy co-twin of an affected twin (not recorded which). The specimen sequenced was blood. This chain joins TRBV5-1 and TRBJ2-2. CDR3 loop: CASSLEAVTGELFF.